This record concerns one T cell receptor (beta chain) sequence. The target antigen is unknown. The data originate from a study of T cell responses to AZD1222 COVID-19 vaccine. The method was immunoSEQ multiplex PCR; TCRdb's version includes in-frame clones alone and lacks a portion of them. The table includes under 200,000 clones, 85% to 95% detected once. Overall study findings and caveats: Repertoires in all cases were sampled only once the peak T cell response had passed. Vaccination with two AZD1222 doses was followed by a rise in Spike-specific TCR breadth and depth. Seropositivity was recorded at baseline in only a handful of AZD1222 recipients.

The source of this sequence is an adult in good health. This material consisted of peripheral blood, taken on day 0 of AZD1222 vaccination.

Here the CDR3 reads CASSVGQGTSGELFF. The CDR3, as DNA: TGTGCCAGCAGTGTTGGACAGGGGACGTCGGGGGAGCTGTTTTTT. The chain joins TRBV2 to TRBJ2-2; 9 bases are shared with TRBD1. V was clipped by 4 bases and J by 8 bases; unmatched bases: 8. The germline CDR1 and CDR2 sequences are SNHLY and FYNNEI. The length of the CDR3 is 15 residues.